The T cell receptor beta chain described here comes from a study of T cell repertoires in cytomegalovirus infection. Per germline, CDR1 LNHNV and CDR2 YYDKDF (reference sequence). CDR3 length equals 13 residues. V lost 0 bases to trimming and J lost 15 bases, with 15 bases between them. TCRdb reanalysed the reads using MiXCR and keeps one entry per CDR3 protein. The sample lists about 490,000 distinct CDR3 sequences; 26% were seen once. The chain employs TRBV15 and TRBJ2-1, with D tentatively TRBD2 (6 bases). Sample: PBMCs. This TCR came from a human donor in good health (CMV status not recorded). Some clones in this sample may be carry-over from other donors' samples. This CDR3 reads CATSRDRAGSAFF. DNA for the CDR3: TGTGCCACCAGCAGAGATCGCGCGGGATCGGCGTTCTTC.